These T cell receptor beta chains were read from a single sample in a study of cytomegalovirus exposure and HLA in healthy donors. Assay: immunoSEQ multiplex PCR; the TCRdb copy retains only in-frame clones and omits some. This sample carries more than 150,000 clones, over 75% of them seen once, and the ten largest clones take roughly 10%. Material: PBMCs. The receptor source for this set is a man aged 18 to 30 in good health and CMV-seropositive. CDR3s include the opening cysteine and the closing phenylalanine or tryptophan. D genes are given only for firm matches. Clone size appears in some rows only: once, few, many, or a class for an expanded clone.

v_call,j_call,clone_size,d_call,cdr3_nt,cdr3_aa
TRBV7-6,TRBJ2-5,once,TRBD2,TGTGCCAGCAGTTCCGCGGGACTAGCTCTCCGCGAGACCCAGTACTTC,CASSSAGLALRETQYF
TRBV6-1,TRBJ1-3,.,.,TGTGCCAGCAGTGTGAAAGCGGAGTCTGGAAACACCATATATTTT,CASSVKAESGNTIYF
TRBV15,TRBJ1-1,.,TRBD1,TGTGCCACCAGCTGGACAGGGGGGAACACTGAAGCTTTCTTT,CATSWTGGNTEAFF
TRBV6-6,TRBJ1-2,few,.,TGTGCCTCCCGGGCTGGGGAAGAGGGCTATGGCTACACCTTC,CASRAGEEGYGYTF
TRBV27,TRBJ2-1,.,.,TGTGCCAGCAGTTTTGTAGGGGGCTACAATGAGCAGTTCTTC,CASSFVGGYNEQFF
TRBV29-1,TRBJ1-2,once,.,TGCAGCGGGCGGGCGTTTAGTGAAGATGGCTACACCTTC,CSGRAFSEDGYTF
TRBV14,TRBJ2-5,.,.,TGTGCCAGCAGCCAAGGGGGCGCAGGTCAAGAGACCCAGTACTTC,CASSQGGAGQETQYF
TRBV6-5,TRBJ2-2,.,.,TGTGCCAGCGGGGGGGCGTCCGGGGAGCTGTTTTTT,CASGGASGELFF
TRBV4-3,TRBJ1-1,.,.,TGCGCCAGCAGCCAAGATGTAAACAGCCTCAGGGGCACTGAAGCTTTCTTT,CASSQDVNSLRGTEAFF
TRBV7-9,TRBJ1-2,once,.,TGTGCCAGCAGCTTAGTCGGGGACATTATTAACTATGGCTACACCTTC,CASSLVGDIINYGYTF
TRBV7-7,TRBJ2-7,.,TRBD2,TGTGCCAGCAGCCCAGGACGGGAGGACGAGCAGTACTTC,CASSPGREDEQYF
TRBV15,TRBJ1-3,.,.,TGTGCCACCAGCGGAACGAACCAACAGGGAACTGGAAACACCATATATTTT,CATSGTNQQGTGNTIYF
TRBV25-1,TRBJ2-7,.,.,TGTGCCAGCAGCAGGACTCCTTACGAGCAGTACTTC,CASSRTPYEQYF
TRBV7-9,TRBJ2-1,.,TRBD2,TGTGCCAGCAGTAGCGGGGCGAACAATGAGCAGTTCTTC,CASSSGANNEQFF
TRBV25-1,TRBJ2-3,.,TRBD2,TGTGCCAGCAGTGAACTCACTAGCGGGGATACAGATACGCAGTATTTT,CASSELTSGDTDTQYF
TRBV5-1,TRBJ2-7,.,TRBD2,TGCGCCAGCAGCCACGGACTAGCGGGGGGATTCTCTCTCGAGCAGTACTTC,CASSHGLAGGFSLEQYF
TRBV19,TRBJ2-7,.,.,TGTGCCAGTACCCCGGCAGGGGTCGGCGAGCAGTACTTC,CASTPAGVGEQYF
TRBV4-3,TRBJ2-7,.,TRBD1,TGCGCCAGCAGCCAAGACCGGGGACAGGGCTCCTACGAGCAGTACTTC,CASSQDRGQGSYEQYF
TRBV6-5,TRBJ1-3,.,.,TGTGCCAGCAGTTACACTGGGACAACTGGAAACACCATATATTTT,CASSYTGTTGNTIYF
TRBV18,TRBJ1-1,once,.,TGTGCCAGCTCACCAGGGTCAGGGACTGAAGCTTTCTTT,CASSPGSGTEAFF
TRBV11-2,TRBJ1-3,.,TRBD1,TGTGCCAGCAGCTTAGATCGGGGACAGCAGTACTCTGGAAACACCATATATTTT,CASSLDRGQQYSGNTIYF
TRBV19,TRBJ1-1,few,.,TGTGCCAGTAGCCCTCAAGATCGGGGGGAGGCTGAAGCTTTCTTT,CASSPQDRGEAEAFF
TRBV6-6,TRBJ2-5,few,.,TGTGCCAGCAGTTACTCGGGCTTCGTAGAGACCCAGTACTTC,CASSYSGFVETQYF
TRBV5-1,TRBJ2-2,.,TRBD1,TGCGCCAGCAGCCGGGACAGGGGAATCACCGGGGAGCTGTTTTTT,CASSRDRGITGELFF
TRBV4-3,TRBJ2-1,.,TRBD1,TGCGCCAGCAGCCTACAGACAGGGTTCAATGAGCAGTTCTTC,CASSLQTGFNEQFF
TRBV7-9,TRBJ1-6,.,TRBD1,TGTGCCAGCAGCTCCGACAGGGCCACCCTCACCCTCCACTTT,CASSSDRATLTLHF
TRBV6-6,TRBJ2-2,.,TRBD1,TGTGCCAGCAGCATGACAGGGACCGGGGAGCTGTTTTTT,CASSMTGTGELFF
TRBV7-8,TRBJ2-7,.,.,TGTGCCAGCAGCTCTCCTCCAAGCCAGGGGAAGTGGTCCTACGAGCAGTACTTC,CASSSPPSQGKWSYEQYF
TRBV11-2,TRBJ2-7,.,.,TGTGCCAGCAGCCCGCTCCAATTGACAGCTTACGAGCAGTACTTC,CASSPLQLTAYEQYF
TRBV6-6,TRBJ2-3,once,TRBD2,TGTGCCAGCAGTTTAGCGGGGGGGCCGGTAGATACGCAGTATTTT,CASSLAGGPVDTQYF
TRBV7-8,TRBJ2-1,.,.,TGTGCCAGCAGCTTACGTCTGGCGGGGCGTCAGTTCTTC,CASSLRLAGRQFF
TRBV19,TRBJ2-1,.,.,TGTGCCAGTAGTATATACCACGCCCTTACAAATGAGCAGTTCTTC,CASSIYHALTNEQFF
TRBV7-9,TRBJ2-5,.,TRBD2,TGTGCCAGCAGCAGAGGGACTAGCGGGGTTCAAGAGACCCAGTACTTC,CASSRGTSGVQETQYF
TRBV7-2,TRBJ1-1,.,.,TGTGCCAGCAGCTCCCACAGGGACACTGAAGCTTTCTTT,CASSSHRDTEAFF
TRBV25-1,TRBJ1-5,.,.,TGTGCCAGCAGTAACAGGGATCAGCCCCAGCATTTT,CASSNRDQPQHF
TRBV15,TRBJ1-4,.,.,TGTGCCACCAGCAGGACAGTTAATGAAAAACTGTTTTTT,CATSRTVNEKLFF
TRBV7-2,TRBJ1-2,.,.,TGTGCCAGCAGCTCCCAAGGGGGATACTATGGCTACACCTTC,CASSSQGGYYGYTF
TRBV19,TRBJ1-1,.,.,TGTGCCAGTAACACCCCAGGGTACACTGAAGCTTTCTTT,CASNTPGYTEAFF
TRBV5-1,TRBJ2-1,.,.,TGCGCCAGCAGCTTGGGCCGACAGCGACACCCCAGGGAGTTCTTC,CASSLGRQRHPREFF
TRBV4-1,TRBJ1-2,.,.,TGCGCCAGCAGCACTCAGGGGCAGGGGAGAGGCTACACCTTC,CASSTQGQGRGYTF
TRBV13,TRBJ2-7,.,.,TGTGCCAGCAGCCGTAGGAGGGCGAAGAGCTCCTACGAGCAGTACTTC,CASSRRRAKSSYEQYF
TRBV30,TRBJ1-2,.,TRBD1,TGTGCCTGGAGAGTGACAGGGATTGATGGCTACACCTTC,CAWRVTGIDGYTF
TRBV6-5,TRBJ1-6,once,.,TGTGCCAGCAAGGACAGAGGAGCAAAGGGTTCACCCCTCCACTTT,CASKDRGAKGSPLHF
TRBV5-1,TRBJ2-3,.,.,TGCGCCAGCAGCTTGGGGGCAGCAACTAGCACAGATACGCAGTATTTT,CASSLGAATSTDTQYF
TRBV5-1,TRBJ2-7,.,.,TGCGCCAGCAGTCCGGACTTGAGCTCCTACGAGCAGTACTTC,CASSPDLSSYEQYF
TRBV2,TRBJ2-1,.,.,TGTGCCAGCAGGGAGACTAGGACCGATGAGCAGTTCTTC,CASRETRTDEQFF
TRBV4-1,TRBJ2-7,.,TRBD2,TGCGCCAGCAGCCCCCAGATGGGACTAGCTGGTCTCGAGCAGTACTTC,CASSPQMGLAGLEQYF
TRBV6-6,TRBJ1-2,.,TRBD1,TGTGCCAGCAGGCGACAGGGTGGAAACTATGGCTACACCTTC,CASRRQGGNYGYTF
TRBV10-3,TRBJ2-5,once,TRBD1,TGTGCCATCAGTAAAACCAGGGGGACCGAGACCCAGTACTTC,CAISKTRGTETQYF
TRBV19,TRBJ2-3,.,TRBD1,TGTGCCAGTAGTATCAACAGGGGTACAGATACGCAGTATTTT,CASSINRGTDTQYF
TRBV9,TRBJ2-5,.,.,TGTGCCAGCAGCCTGGACACACAAGAGACCCAGTACTTC,CASSLDTQETQYF
TRBV7-7,TRBJ2-5,.,TRBD2,TGTGCCAGCAGCCAGAACAGGGACATCGGGACTAGCCCGACCCAAGAGACCCAGTACTTC,CASSQNRDIGTSPTQETQYF
TRBV6-4,TRBJ2-2,.,TRBD2,TGTGCCAGCAGTCCCCTGGGAGGGTCCGGGGAGCTGTTTTTT,CASSPLGGSGELFF